The 17 T cell receptor beta chains in this list originate from one sample, sequenced in a study of PD-L1 blockade in urothelial cancer. Clones were read by immunoSEQ multiplex PCR, and TCRdb kept only the in-frame ones, dropping some. The sample records about 39,000 clones, approximately 91% being singletons. Time point given: pretreatment peripheral blood. The sequencing here drew on PBMCs, taken around atezolizumab (anti-PD-L1) treatment. These receptor sequences come from an older woman with urothelial cancer.

The rearrangement uses TRBV21-1 and TRBJ2-3; whether TRBD2, the table's D call, matches the DNA was not checked. TRBV21-1 is flagged as a pseudogene. The CDR3 has 16 residues. The DNA of the CDR3 is TGTGCCAGCAGCCGAACCGGCCTCAAGAGGCATCTGGCGCAGTATTTT. Protein: CASSRTGLKRHLAQYF.

The V gene is TRBV25-1, the J gene TRBJ1-1; possibly TRBD1 for D (5 bases). Germline V gene sequence: CDR1 MGHDK, CDR2 SYGVNS. Trimming removed 4 bases from V and 0 bases from J, with 12 bases in between. The CDR3 runs to 15 residues. The chain's CDR3 is CASSALGGVNTEAFF. For the CDR3, the DNA is TGTGCCAGCAGTGCGTTGGGGGGGGTGAACACTGAAGCTTTCTTT.

The J gene is TRBJ2-7, the V gene TRBV6-6; 12 bases are a match to TRBD2. The V gene's germline CDR1 is MNHNY and CDR2 SVGAGI (reference sequence). The trim removed 0 bases at V and 7 bases at J, leaving 4 bases unmatched. The CDR3 is 15 residues long. In DNA, the CDR3 is TGTGCCAGCAGTTACTCAGCCGGGACTAGCGGGGAGCAGTACTTC. Translating it yields CASSYSAGTSGEQYF.

V gene TRBV7-6 combines with J gene TRBJ1-2; a possible D gene is TRBD1 (5 bases). The germline CDR1 and CDR2 sequences are SGHVS and FNYEAQ. Trimming took off 4 bases at V and 2 bases at J, with 14 bases between the two ends. CDR3 length: 15 amino acids. In nucleotides, the CDR3 is TGTGCCAGCAGCTCCGGAGGGGACTCCAACTATGGCTACACCTTC. Its protein is CASSSGGDSNYGYTF.

The CDR3 DNA reads TGTGCCAGCAGCGTAGATCCAGGCAGCTCCTACGAGCAGTACTTC. Protein product: CASSVDPGSSYEQYF. The chain is built from TRBV9 and TRBJ2-7; D is unclear. Trimming took off 0 bases at V and 0 bases at J, with 10 bases between the two ends. This CDR3 is 15 amino acids long. Germline CDR1 reads SGDLS; CDR2 reads YYNGEE.

This clone was recorded once. One end of the junction does not line up with germline, which may come from a read error. The chain is built from TRBV7-9 and TRBJ2-3; D remains ambiguous. Germline V CDR1 and CDR2: SEHNR, FQNEAQ (reference sequence). This CDR3 contains 14 residues. DNA of the CDR3: TGCGCCAGCAGCCAAGATCGGTCGGGAGATACGCAGTATTTT. Protein sequence: CASSQDRSGDTQYF. The full variable domain, in which reference TRBV7-9 and TRBJ2-3 provide the parts outside the CDR3, is DTGVSQNPRHKITKRGQNVTFRCDPISEHNRLYWYRQTLGQGPEFLTYFQNEAQLEKSRLLSDRFSAERPKGSFSTLEIQRTEQGDSAMYLCASSQDRSGDTQYFGPGTRLTVL.

The chain couples TRBV6-4 to TRBJ2-7; 11 bases fit TRBD1. V lost 0 bases to trimming and J lost 5 bases; unmatched junction nucleotides: 3. The CDR3 extends over 15 amino acids. The V gene's germline CDR1 is MRHNA and CDR2 SNTAGT. The CDR3 sequence is CASSDSADRGHEQYF. The CDR3 region has the DNA TGTGCCAGCAGTGACTCCGCGGACAGGGGGCACGAGCAGTACTTC.

The rearrangement links TRBV12-5 to TRBJ2-7; possible D gene TRBD2, 6 bases. The germline CDR1 and CDR2 sequences are LGHNT and FRNRAP. The CDR3 is 14 residues long. V dropped 1 base and J dropped 0 bases, with 7 bases sitting between them. The CDR3 region is CASGLGGGSYEQYF. CDR3 coding DNA: TGTGCTAGTGGTTTGGGGGGAGGCTCCTACGAGCAGTACTTC. The complete variable domain, with remaining parts taken from reference TRBV12-5 and TRBJ2-7, reads DARVTQTPRHKVTEMGQEVTMRCQPILGHNTVFWYRQTMMQGLELLAYFRNRAPLDDSGMPKDRFSAEMPDATLATLKIQPSEPRDSAVYFCASGLGGGSYEQYFGPGTRLTVT.

The chain is built from TRBV30 and TRBJ1-5; TRBD1 is a possible D gene (5 bases). The CDR3 is 12 residues long. The germline V gene has CDR1 GTSNPN and CDR2 SVGIG (reference sequence). V dropped 2 bases and J dropped 6 bases, with 8 bases sitting between them. The CDR3 spells CAWSSQGQPQHF. CDR3 DNA sequence: TGTGCCTGGAGTAGTCAGGGTCAGCCCCAGCATTTT.

The table lists this clone with a few counts. J is TRBJ1-2 and V is TRBV15; D unclear. Germline CDR1 is LNHNV and CDR2 is YYDKDF (reference sequence). The V gene lost 0 bases and the J gene lost 4 bases, with 9 bases spanning the gap. The CDR3 consists of 14 residues. For the CDR3, the DNA is TGTGCCACCAGCAGAGATTTGACTAGCTATGGCTACACCTTC. This sequence encodes CATSRDLTSYGYTF.

J is TRBJ1-2 and V is TRBV6-5; D may be TRBD1 (5 bases). CDR1 MNHEY and CDR2 SVGAGI come from the germline V gene. The V and J ends lost 2 bases and 8 bases respectively, with 12 bases between them. This CDR3 contains 13 residues. Written as DNA, the CDR3 is TGTGCCAGCAGTTACAGGCAGGGTGGGGGCTACACCTTC. Translated, it gives CASSYRQGGGYTF.

The chain employs TRBV28 and TRBJ2-7, with D possibly TRBD2 on 6 matching bases. Looked up from germline, CDR1 is MDHEN and CDR2 is SYDVKM. Trimming removed 5 bases from V and 7 bases from J, with 21 bases in between. The length of the CDR3 is 15 residues. The DNA of the CDR3 is TGTGCCAGCAGTACCGGGACTCTATACTACGTGGAGCAGTACTTC. Translated, it gives CASSTGTLYYVEQYF.

CDR3 protein: CASRTKAGGVSYEQYF. In DNA, the CDR3 is TGTGCCAGCAGGACTAAAGCAGGAGGGGTCTCCTACGAGCAGTACTTC. J is TRBJ2-7 and V is TRBV6-4; a possible D gene is TRBD2 (6 bases). The CDR3 spans 16 residues. V shed 6 bases and J shed 0 bases, with 18 bases lying between them. Germline values: CDR1 MRHNA, CDR2 SNTAGT.

The chain uses TRBV18 and TRBJ2-7; 7 nucleotides agree with TRBD1. The CDR3 is 15 amino acids. V shed 3 bases and J 0 bases; nucleotides not matched to a gene: 5. CDR1 and CDR2 (germline): KGHSH, LQKENI. The CDR3 DNA reads TGTGCCAGCTCACCCCAGGGACAGAGCTCCTACGAGCAGTACTTC. Residues: CASSPQGQSSYEQYF.

Only a few counts were recorded for this clone. V gene TRBV5-1 combines with J gene TRBJ1-4; no clear D. Trimming shortened V by 0 bases and J by 8 bases, and 11 bases separated the two germline ends. Germline V CDR1 and CDR2: SGHRS, YFSETQ. CDR3 length: 14 amino acids. The CDR3 sequence: CASSLDGSEEKLFF. The CDR3 DNA reads TGCGCCAGCAGCTTGGACGGTAGTGAGGAAAAACTGTTTTTT.

The chain uses TRBV10-3 and TRBJ2-1; 7 bases are shared with TRBD2. Per the germline V gene, CDR1 is ENHRY and CDR2 is SYGVKD. The junction had 16 bases not matched to a gene; V was cut back by 8 bases and J by 0 bases. The CDR3 is made up of 18 amino acids. CDR3 coding DNA: TGTGCCATCGGGATGACTATCACGGGAGGCCGCTCCTACAATGAGCAGTTCTTC. This sequence encodes CAIGMTITGGRSYNEQFF.

This chain uses TRBV28 with TRBJ2-3, with D possibly being TRBD2 (8 bases). The length of the CDR3 is 12 residues. CDR1 MDHEN and CDR2 SYDVKM come from the germline V gene. Trimming left V 5 bases short and J 14 bases short, with 17 bases between. The CDR3: CASSLKGAGGYF. In DNA form, the CDR3 reads TGTGCCAGCAGTCTCAAGGGGGCGGGGGGGTATTTT. Drawing the rest from reference TRBV28 and TRBJ2-3, the complete variable domain is DVKVTQSSRYLVKRTGEKVFLECVQDMDHENMFWYRQDPGLGLRLIYFSYDVKMKEKGDIPEGYSVSREKKERFSLILESASTNQTSMYLCASSLKGAGGYFGPGTRLTVL.